The 29 T cell receptor beta chains below all came from one sample that was sequenced in a study of blood T cell repertoires in COVID-19. Clones were sequenced by immunoSEQ multiplex PCR, and TCRdb holds only the in-frame ones, with some missing. Seen here are more than 200,000 clones, 80% to 85% observed once, and the top ten hold roughly 27%. The sequenced sample was peripheral blood. These receptors came from a man aged 40-49 years with acute or convalescent COVID-19.

This clone has a single count. The V gene is TRBV7-8, the J gene TRBJ1-1; 10 nucleotides agree with TRBD1. The germline V gene encodes CDR1 SGHVS and CDR2 FQNEAQ. Unmatched junction bases numbered 6, after V lost 7 bases and J lost 4 bases. The CDR3 spans 14 residues. The CDR3 region is CASTTGDRGTEAFF. DNA for the CDR3: TGTGCCAGCACAACAGGGGACAGGGGCACTGAAGCTTTCTTT.

The chain uses TRBV4-3 and TRBJ2-2; maybe TRBD1 (6 bases). The V gene lost 0 bases and the J gene lost 6 bases, with 11 bases spanning the gap. Germline assignment: CDR1 LGHNA and CDR2 YSLEER. The length of the CDR3 is 15 residues. Here the CDR3 reads CASSQDGQYAGELFF. CDR3 nucleotides: TGCGCCAGCAGCCAAGATGGACAGTACGCCGGGGAGCTGTTTTTT.

This chain connects TRBV30 to TRBJ2-1; 8 nucleotides align to TRBD1. Trimming cost V 4 bases and J 12 bases; bases outside gene matches: 14. The CDR3 is made up of 14 amino acids. Germline values: CDR1 GTSNPN, CDR2 SVGIG (reference sequence). The CDR3 coding sequence is TGTGCCTGGACAGGGGGCGCGTCACCCATGGGGCAGTTCTTC. This gives the protein CAWTGGASPMGQFF.

The rearrangement links TRBV11-3 to TRBJ2-7, with TRBD1 matching over 9 bases. Per germline, CDR1 SGHNT and CDR2 YENEEA. V shed 4 bases and J 6 bases; nucleotides not matched to a gene: 1. The CDR3 has 12 residues. The CDR3, as DNA: TGTGCCAGCAGCTCGGGACAGGGCGAGCAGTACTTC. This encodes CASSSGQGEQYF.

This chain uses TRBV30 with TRBJ1-1; 8 bases are shared with TRBD1. J lost 4 bases, V lost 0 bases, and 7 bases had no gene match. In germline, CDR1 is GTSNPN, CDR2 SVGIG (reference sequence). The length of the CDR3 is 15 residues. This chain's CDR3 is CAWSVNYRGITEAFF. The CDR3 region has the DNA TGTGCCTGGAGTGTAAATTACAGGGGGATCACTGAAGCTTTCTTT. The full variable domain, rest sourced from reference TRBV30 and TRBJ1-1, is SQTIHQWPATLVQPVGSPLSLECTVEGTSNPNLYWYRQAAGRGLQLLFYSVGIGQISSEVPQNLSASRPQDRQFILSSKKLLLSDSGFYLCAWSVNYRGITEAFFGQGTRLTVV.

The V and J genes are TRBV7-2 and TRBJ2-7, with 13 positions matching TRBD2. V dropped 5 bases and J dropped 9; count of bases not matched to a gene: 4. Germline V gene lookup returns CDR1 SGHTA and CDR2 FQGNSA. This CDR3 contains 13 residues. The CDR3 region is CASSLGLAGWQYF. The CDR3 coding sequence is TGTGCCAGCAGCCTGGGACTAGCGGGATGGCAGTACTTC.

The chain recombines TRBV7-2 with TRBJ2-3; D is possibly TRBD2 (5 bases). The CDR3 is 16 residues long. V gave up 0 bases and J gave up 7 bases, with 17 bases separating them. The germline V gene has CDR1 SGHTA and CDR2 FQGNSA. The CDR3 here is CASSLAPRRVYNTQYF. The CDR3 DNA is TGTGCCAGCAGCTTAGCGCCTAGGCGGGTCTATAATACGCAGTATTTT.

This clone was counted once. The rearrangement uses TRBV5-1 and TRBJ1-1; maybe TRBD1 (6 bases). The length of the CDR3 is 14 residues. With 4 bases removed from V and 7 bases from J, the gap between germline ends came to 17 bases. The germline V gene has CDR1 SGHRS and CDR2 YFSETQ. The CDR3 nucleotides read TGCGCCAGCAGCAGAACTCGGACAGACCTTGAAGCTTTCTTT. It yields the protein CASSRTRTDLEAFF.

This chain links TRBV19 with TRBJ1-4; 9 positions agree with TRBD1. V was clipped by 4 bases and J by 5 bases; unmatched bases: 5. CDR3 length equals 15 residues. CDR1 and CDR2 from the germline V gene are LNHDA and SQIVND (reference sequence). The CDR3 loop reads CASSTETGGNEKLFF. The CDR3 bases are TGTGCCAGTAGTACGGAGACAGGGGGAAATGAAAAACTGTTTTTT.

V and J are TRBV6-5 and TRBJ2-7; TRBD1 matches at 8 bases. The CDR3 has 14 residues. CDR1 MNHEY and CDR2 SVGAGI come from the germline V gene. J lost 3 bases, V lost 5 bases, and 6 bases had no gene match. The CDR3 is CASSRDRIFYEQYF. DNA of the CDR3: TGTGCCAGCAGTCGGGACAGGATTTTCTACGAGCAGTACTTC.

This clone was seen only once. This chain links TRBV10-3 with TRBJ1-5; no reliable D call. Germline V CDR1 and CDR2: ENHRY, SYGVKD. This CDR3 contains 13 residues. The V gene lost 2 bases and the J gene lost 11 bases, with 13 bases spanning the gap. CDR3 sequence: CAISEEATRAQHF. The CDR3 DNA follows: TGTGCCATCAGTGAGGAGGCAACGAGGGCCCAGCATTTT.

V is TRBV9 and J is TRBJ1-4, with 12 bases that match TRBD1. CDR1 is SGDLS, CDR2 YYNGEE, per germline. This CDR3 has 18 residues. Losses at the gene ends were 0 bases for V and 5 bases for J; bases not matched to a gene: 8. This CDR3 reads CASSVVWGQGASNEKLFF. The CDR3 DNA reads TGTGCCAGCAGCGTAGTTTGGGGACAGGGGGCGTCGAATGAAAAACTGTTTTTT.

The V call is TRBV5-1, the J call TRBJ1-1; D not certain. Germline V CDR1 and CDR2: SGHRS, YFSETQ. This CDR3 region has 13 residues. Trimming took off 4 bases at V and 1 base at J, with 8 bases between the two ends. This CDR3 reads CASSTRENTEAFF. CDR3 coding DNA: TGCGCCAGCAGCACCCGGGAGAACACTGAAGCTTTCTTT. Looking up the rest from reference TRBV5-1 and TRBJ1-1 gives the full variable domain: KAGVTQTPRYLIKTRGQQVTLSCSPISGHRSVSWYQQTPGQGLQFLFEYFSETQRNKGNFPGRFSGRQFSNSRSEMNVSTLELGDSALYLCASSTRENTEAFFGQGTRLTVV.

The rearrangement uses TRBV19 and TRBJ1-1; D is undetermined. V shed 0 bases and J shed 1 base, with 12 bases lying between them. The CDR3 runs to 16 residues. The germline gives CDR1 LNHDA, CDR2 SQIVND (reference sequence). The CDR3 spells CASSIEGSRGNTEAFF. Here the CDR3 DNA reads TGTGCCAGTAGTATAGAGGGTTCGCGGGGGAACACTGAAGCTTTCTTT.

The chain joins TRBV19 to TRBJ1-1, with 7 bases lining up with TRBD1. CDR3 length: 17 residues. The germline V gene encodes CDR1 LNHDA and CDR2 SQIVND (reference sequence). Germline trimming cut 4 bases from V and 6 bases from J; bases unmatched to any gene: 17. The CDR3 loop is CASSTPPRQGKFPEAFF. The CDR3 DNA follows: TGTGCCAGTAGTACCCCGCCCAGACAGGGTAAGTTCCCTGAAGCTTTCTTT.

The chain carries TRBV5-4 and TRBJ2-7, with D perhaps matching TRBD1 (5 bases). The CDR3 runs 14 residues. Trimming took 3 bases from V and 0 from J, leaving 10 bases between them. The germline CDR1 and CDR2 sequences are SGHNT and YYREEE (reference sequence). The CDR3 DNA reads as TGTGCCAGCAGCTCACGCAGGGACTCCTACGAGCAGTACTTC. Its translation is CASSSRRDSYEQYF.

There are a few counts of this clone. This chain links TRBV5-8 with TRBJ1-1; D is possibly TRBD1 (5 bases). This CDR3 is 17 amino acids long. Germline V gene lookup returns CDR1 SGHTS and CDR2 YDEGEE. Trimming shortened V by 1 base and J by 3 bases, and 19 bases separated the two germline ends. The chain's CDR3 is CASSLPGERVPDTEAFF. In DNA, the CDR3 is TGTGCCAGCAGCTTGCCGGGGGAACGGGTACCGGACACTGAAGCTTTCTTT.

This clone was seen only a few times. V gene TRBV6-2 or TRBV6-3 combines with J gene TRBJ1-5; D ambiguous. The CDR3 spans 14 residues. CDR1 and CDR2 (germline): MNHEY, SVGEGT. V dropped 3 bases and J dropped 3 bases, with 9 bases sitting between them. The CDR3, as DNA: TGTGCCAGCAGTTATTACGGGAACAATCAGCCCCAGCATTTT. It is translated as CASSYYGNNQPQHF.

The chain combines TRBV11-2 with TRBJ2-7; 8 bases fit TRBD1. This CDR3 is built from 15 residues. V shed 1 base, J shed 2 bases, and the junction held 4 bases outside the gene matches. Germline CDR1 and CDR2: SGHAT and FQNNGV. The CDR3 DNA follows: TGTGCCAGCAGCTTAGGGACAGGGCAGACCTACGAGCAGTACTTC. Translating it yields CASSLGTGQTYEQYF.

The chain carries TRBV29-1 and TRBJ2-3; 8 positions match TRBD2. Germline V gene data show CDR1 as SQVTM and CDR2 as ANQGSEA. The trim removed 6 bases at V and 0 bases at J, leaving 2 bases unmatched. The CDR3 contains 13 residues. The CDR3 nucleotides read TGCAGCGTGAGGACTAGCAGCACAGATACGCAGTATTTT. Translated, it gives CSVRTSSTDTQYF.

The chain links TRBV2 to TRBJ2-1; TRBD2 matches 7 bases. The CDR3 runs 15 residues. V lost 7 bases to trimming and J lost 6 bases; unmatched junction nucleotides: 12. Germline loops: CDR1 SNHLY, CDR2 FYNNEI. CDR3 bases: TGTGCCAGCAAGAAGGCCGAGCGGGACCTCAATGAGCAGTTCTTC. The encoded protein is CASKKAERDLNEQFF.

V gene TRBV5-5 combines with J gene TRBJ1-2; D unresolved. This CDR3 spans 13 amino acids. Germline CDR1 and CDR2: SGHKS and YYEKEE (reference sequence). Trimming removed 2 bases from V and 4 bases from J, with 9 bases in between. As DNA, the CDR3 is TGTGCCAGCAGCTTAAACCCAGGCTATGGCTACACCTTC. Amino acid sequence: CASSLNPGYGYTF.

This clone was found once. A read error may account for a junction end that differs from germline. V and J are TRBV7-9 and TRBJ1-2; D is perhaps TRBD1 (5 bases). This CDR3 has 15 residues. The germline gives CDR1 SEHNR, CDR2 FQNEAQ (reference sequence). CDR3 protein: CASSLASAGKYDYTF. The CDR3 nucleotides read TGTGCCAGCAGCTTAGCTTCAGCAGGGAAGTATGACTACACCTTC. Variable domain in full (rest from reference TRBV7-9 and TRBJ1-2): DTGVSQNPRHKITKRGQNVTFRCDPISEHNRLYWYRQTLGQGPEFLTYFQNEAQLEKSRLLSDRFSAERPKGSFSTLEIQRTEQGDSAMYLCASSLASAGKYDYTFGSGTRLTVV.

The V and J genes are TRBV29-1 and TRBJ1-1, with D unresolved. Germline assignment: CDR1 SQVTM and CDR2 ANQGSEA. The CDR3 runs 10 residues. V was shortened by 7 bases and J by 4 bases, with 7 bases between the two germline ends. CDR3 nucleotide sequence: TGCAGCGCAAAGAGCACTGAAGCTTTCTTT. This encodes CSAKSTEAFF.

The chain recombines TRBV5-4 with TRBJ2-1; 10 bases agree with TRBD2. With 5 bases clipped from V and 6 bases from J, the junction kept 5 bases outside the gene matches. This CDR3 is built from 14 residues. Germline CDR1 reads SGHNT; CDR2 reads YYREEE (reference sequence). The CDR3 is CASRASGRANEQFF. The CDR3 DNA sequence: TGTGCCAGCAGGGCGAGCGGGAGGGCCAATGAGCAGTTCTTC.

Worth noting for this clone: The sample contains more than one DNA sequence encoding this CDR3. The rearrangement uses TRBV14 and TRBJ1-2; the match to TRBD1 covers 9 bases. This CDR3 spans 13 amino acids. V trimming: 4 bases; J trimming: 4 bases; junction bases outside the gene matches: 1. Germline-derived CDR1 and CDR2 are SGHDN and FVKESK. The CDR3 is CASSPGQGYGYTF. CDR3 nucleotides: TGTGCCAGCAGCCCGGGACAGGGCTATGGCTACACCTTC.

The genes are TRBV10-3 and TRBJ1-5; D might be TRBD1 (5 bases). CDR3 length: 13 residues. Germline CDR1 reads ENHRY; CDR2 reads SYGVKD. The germline V and J ends were trimmed by 4 bases and 6 bases, with 10 bases remaining between them. The DNA of the CDR3 is TGTGCCATCAGTGGACAGTCTAGTCAGCCCCAGCATTTT. This sequence encodes CAISGQSSQPQHF.

For the CDR3, the DNA is TGTGCCAGCAGCCAGGCCGGGACAGGGTCATTTGCTTTCTTT. It encodes CASSQAGTGSFAFF. This chain connects TRBV3-1 (or the pseudogene TRBV3-2) to TRBJ1-1, with TRBD1 identical over 9 bases. CDR1 and CDR2 (germline): LGHDT, YNNKEL (reference sequence). The V and J ends lost 3 bases and 11 bases, in that order; junction bases with no gene match: 10. CDR3 length: 14 residues.

The J gene is TRBJ2-5, the V gene TRBV7-6; TRBD2 aligns across 13 bases. The CDR3 runs to 17 residues. J lost 0 bases, V lost 4 bases, and 5 bases had no gene match. In germline, CDR1 is SGHVS, CDR2 FNYEAQ. The DNA of the CDR3 is TGTGCCAGCAGCTCGGGACTAGCGGGGAGGTACCAAGAGACCCAGTACTTC. The encoded protein is CASSSGLAGRYQETQYF.